This TCR beta chain was sequenced for a study of T cell responses to AZD1222 COVID-19 vaccine. General study points: Clonal diversity was possibly underestimated, and the donors were mostly white British, with more females. Nearly half of unique spike-specific TCRs reportedly avoided B.1.351 and B.1.1.7 mutated regions. Regions 160-218 and 743-854 dominated among vaccine-associated CD4 TCRs spanning spike. The breadth and depth of Spike-specific TCRs increased once two AZD1222 doses had been given.

Note on this clone: Its antigen is unknown.

Data came from immunoSEQ multiplex PCR; TCRdb stores just in-frame clones and leaves some out. The sample holds 150,000 to 250,000 clones, 90% to 95% seen once. The CDR3 extends over 14 amino acids. J was trimmed by 4 bases and V by 6 bases; bases with no gene match: 6. Germline CDR1 KGHSH, CDR2 LQKENI. The material was peripheral blood, obtained 28 days after the second AZD1222 dose. V is TRBV18 and J is TRBJ1-1, with 9 nucleotides matching TRBD1. The TCR comes from an adult who received the AZD1222 COVID-19 vaccine. The chain's CDR3 is CASSPTGGSTEAFF. CDR3 DNA sequence: TGTGCCAGCTCCCCGACAGGGGGGAGCACTGAAGCTTTCTTT.